This TCR beta chain stems from a study of cytomegalovirus exposure and HLA in healthy donors. General study points: Per a prior analysis, the majority of TCR beta V segments were productive roughly 90% or roughly 30% of the time. The study carried out a later analysis of TCR beta sequences. It associated some 15,000 of them with specific HLA alleles at a false discovery rate of 0.05.

60 Vbeta and 13 Jbeta primers were used in PCR. Libraries were prepared by immunoSEQ multiplex PCR; TCRdb keeps only in-frame clonotypes and omits some of them. The table shows about 160,000 clones, with over 80% occurring only once. About this clone: Its specificity is not known.

This CDR3 is 14 amino acids long. V lost 1 base to trimming and J lost 3 bases, with 8 bases between them. Germline loops: CDR1 SGHDT, CDR2 YYEEEE. The sample consisted of PBMCs. The chain links TRBV5-6 to TRBJ2-1, with no clear D. This receptor was obtained from a girl between 10 and 17 years old in good health and CMV-seropositive. CDR3 in amino acids: CASSLNPSYNEQFF. For the CDR3, the DNA is TGTGCCAGCAGCTTGAATCCTAGCTACAATGAGCAGTTCTTC.